The 32 T cell receptor beta chains listed next were all sequenced from one sample in a study of a mutant IDH1 vaccine in newly diagnosed glioma. This sample's time point: week 11, during vaccination. The vaccine gave 300 ug of a 20-mer mutant IDH1 peptide subcutaneously per dose. What these receptors recognize is not known. Data came from immunoSEQ multiplex PCR; TCRdb stores just in-frame clones and leaves some out. The data contain 50,000 to 65,000 clones, roughly nine tenths of them singletons. The specimen comprised PBMCs, sampled from a glioma patient whose treatment included an IDH1 peptide vaccine. Receptor source: a man aged 50 to 60 with glioma.

The chain uses TRBV19 and TRBJ1-1; D may be TRBD1 (5 bases). The CDR3 runs to 14 residues. The V and J ends lost 3 bases and 4 bases respectively, with 12 bases between them. Germline assignment: CDR1 LNHDA and CDR2 SQIVND (reference sequence). CDR3: CASSIMGVGTEAFF. The CDR3 coding sequence is TGTGCCAGTAGTATTATGGGGGTAGGCACTGAAGCTTTCTTT.

The V call is TRBV4-3, the J call TRBJ2-7; D call uncertain. The CDR3 consists of 15 residues. With 0 bases removed from V and 2 bases from J, the gap between germline ends came to 11 bases. From germline, CDR1 is LGHNA and CDR2 YSLEER. In nucleotides, the CDR3 is TGCGCCAGCAGCCAAGATCTCAGGTCCCCCTACGAGCAGTACTTC. Protein sequence: CASSQDLRSPYEQYF.

The chain recombines TRBV30 with TRBJ1-2, with D tentatively TRBD1 (5 bases). With 0 bases removed from V and 6 bases from J, the gap between germline ends came to 14 bases. CDR3 size: 14 residues. CDR1 and CDR2 from the germline V gene are GTSNPN and SVGIG (reference sequence). Here the CDR3 reads CAWSVHQGTNGYTF. CDR3 nucleotide sequence: TGTGCCTGGAGTGTACATCAGGGAACCAATGGCTACACCTTC.

The chain couples TRBV19 to TRBJ1-1, with unresolved D. The length of the CDR3 is 16 residues. From germline, CDR1 is LNHDA and CDR2 SQIVND (reference sequence). V was shortened by 4 bases and J by 0 bases, with 15 bases between the two germline ends. The CDR3 region is CASSTGLVVVNTEAFF. The CDR3 region has the DNA TGTGCCAGTAGTACCGGACTGGTGGTGGTGAACACTGAAGCTTTCTTT.

In DNA, the CDR3 is TGTGCCAGCAGTGATGACAGCCCCCGTACTGATACGCAGTATTTT. The encoded protein is CASSDDSPRTDTQYF. The rearrangement joins TRBV6-6 to TRBJ2-3; possible D gene TRBD1, 5 bases. CDR1 MNHNY and CDR2 SVGAGI come from the germline V gene (reference sequence). The ends were cut back, 5 bases at V and 6 bases at J, with 18 bases in the middle. The CDR3 has 15 residues.

This rearrangement joins TRBV5-4 to TRBJ2-5, with D maybe TRBD1 (6 bases). Germline V CDR1 and CDR2: SGHNT, YYREEE (reference sequence). Trimming shortened V by 2 bases and J by 2 bases, and 16 bases separated the two germline ends. CDR3 length: 16 residues. The CDR3 DNA reads as TGTGCCAGCAGCTTAGGGGGTTGGGGCAGTCAAGAGACCCAGTACTTC. Translating gives CASSLGGWGSQETQYF.

The chain joins TRBV4-1 to TRBJ2-2; D is possibly TRBD1 (5 bases). The V end lost 1 base, the J end lost 1 base, and 10 bases lay between the germline ends. Germline CDR1 reads MGHRA; CDR2 reads YSYEKL. This CDR3 is built from 16 residues. CDR3 sequence: CASSQVEQVNTGELFF. The CDR3 DNA is TGCGCCAGCAGCCAAGTCGAACAGGTGAACACCGGGGAGCTGTTTTTT.

This chain connects TRBV28 to TRBJ2-4; D tentatively reads TRBD1 or TRBD2 (6 bases each). The CDR3 loop spans 16 amino acids. V lost 6 bases to trimming and J lost 0 bases, with 15 bases between them. Germline V gene lookup returns CDR1 MDHEN and CDR2 SYDVKM. The CDR3 DNA follows: TGTGCCAGCAGCCCTAGGGGGGCCGGAGCCAAAAACATTCAGTACTTC. Translating gives CASSPRGAGAKNIQYF.

The chain links TRBV30 to TRBJ2-7; no clear D gene. The CDR3 spans 11 residues. V was shortened by 1 base and J by 2 bases, with 3 bases between the two germline ends. Germline assignment: CDR1 GTSNPN and CDR2 SVGIG (reference sequence). This CDR3 reads CAWSEAYEQYF. The DNA for the CDR3 is TGTGCCTGGAGTGAAGCCTACGAGCAGTACTTC.

This chain connects TRBV14 to TRBJ2-1; 7 bases agree with TRBD2. The CDR3 extends over 17 amino acids. Germline-derived CDR1 and CDR2 are SGHDN and FVKESK. Unmatched junction bases numbered 5, after V lost 0 bases and J lost 0 bases. The CDR3 DNA reads as TGTGCCAGCAGCCAAGATCCGAGCGGGGACTCCTACAATGAGCAGTTCTTC. Residues: CASSQDPSGDSYNEQFF.

Comments on this clone: At the DNA level, this CDR3 is encoded by other sequences in the same sample as well. The chain couples TRBV7-6 to TRBJ2-7; tentative D call: TRBD1 (5 bases). V lost 5 bases, J lost 2 bases, and 16 bases lay in between. The CDR3 is 15 amino acids. In germline, CDR1 is SGHVS, CDR2 FNYEAQ. The CDR3 region is CASSPTGNPTYEQYF. As DNA, the CDR3 is TGTGCCAGCAGCCCTACAGGCAACCCCACCTACGAGCAGTACTTC.

The V and J genes are TRBV27 and TRBJ2-2, with no clear D. CDR3 length: 14 amino acids. Looked up from germline, CDR1 is MNHEY and CDR2 is SMNVEV (reference sequence). The V gene lost 10 bases and the J gene lost 1 base, with 13 bases spanning the gap. The CDR3 sequence: CATRWAGNTGELFF. CDR3 bases: TGTGCCACCCGATGGGCAGGGAACACCGGGGAGCTGTTTTTT.

This chain links TRBV19 with TRBJ1-5, with D unresolved. CDR1 LNHDA and CDR2 SQIVND come from the germline V gene (reference sequence). The CDR3 is 13 residues long. With 9 bases removed from V and 4 bases from J, the gap between germline ends came to 13 bases. CDR3 in DNA: TGTGCCAGCCTTTCCGTGAGGAATCAGCCCCAGCATTTT. It specifies CASLSVRNQPQHF.

V is TRBV5-1 and J is TRBJ1-5, with unresolved D. Trimming removed 1 base from V and 1 base from J, with 12 bases in between. Germline-derived CDR1 and CDR2 are SGHRS and YFSETQ. This CDR3 has 16 amino acids. The CDR3 sequence: CASSLLPLGSNQPQHF. For the CDR3, the DNA is TGCGCCAGCAGCTTGCTCCCCCTGGGGAGCAATCAGCCCCAGCATTTT.

The chain links TRBV6-1 to TRBJ2-1; D not certain. Germline V gene lookup returns CDR1 MNHNS and CDR2 SASEGT. V was clipped by 2 bases and J by 10 bases, with 9 bases between them. This CDR3 has 12 residues. CDR3 loop: CASSEKGTEQFF. The CDR3 nucleotides are TGTGCCAGCAGTGAAAAAGGTACAGAGCAGTTCTTC.

The rearrangement links TRBV19 to TRBJ2-5; 14 bases are shared with TRBD2. CDR3 length: 16 amino acids. The junction had 7 bases not matched to a gene; V was cut back by 6 bases and J by 4 bases. Germline V lookup: CDR1 LNHDA, CDR2 SQIVND (reference sequence). This CDR3 reads CASSWTSGRRGETQYF. DNA for the CDR3: TGTGCCAGTAGCTGGACTAGCGGGAGGCGGGGAGAGACCCAGTACTTC.

V and J are TRBV5-4 and TRBJ2-7; perhaps D is TRBD1 or TRBD2 (5 bases each). The CDR3 has 13 residues. Germline V CDR1 and CDR2: SGHNT, YYREEE (reference sequence). Trimming removed 2 bases at V and 3 bases at J, with 9 bases between. The CDR3 spells CASSLTGGYEQYF. The CDR3 DNA follows: TGTGCCAGCAGCTTAACAGGAGGCTACGAGCAGTACTTC.

V gene TRBV7-9 combines with J gene TRBJ2-3, with TRBD1 as a possible D gene (6 bases). CDR3 length: 13 amino acids. Germline loops: CDR1 SEHNR, CDR2 FQNEAQ (reference sequence). V was shortened by 5 bases and J by 3 bases, with 9 bases between the two germline ends. The CDR3 coding sequence is TGTGCCAGCAGCCCCAGGGGAACAGATACGCAGTATTTT. Protein product: CASSPRGTDTQYF.

The chain is built from TRBV7-9 and TRBJ1-1; possible D gene TRBD1, 6 bases. Germline-derived CDR1 and CDR2 are SEHNR and FQNEAQ (reference sequence). V was pared by 5 bases and J by 1 base, with 11 bases between. CDR3 length: 14 amino acids. CDR3 protein: CASSRAQGNTEAFF. DNA of the CDR3: TGTGCCAGCAGCAGGGCACAGGGGAACACTGAAGCTTTCTTT.

In this sample, this clone turned up once. The rearrangement links TRBV27 to TRBJ2-7; TRBD2 is a possible D gene (6 bases). Germline values: CDR1 MNHEY, CDR2 SMNVEV (reference sequence). Trimming left V 2 bases short and J 6 bases short, with 17 bases between. CDR3 length equals 15 residues. DNA of the CDR3: TGTGCCAGCAGTTTACTCAGTAGCGGAGCCGGCGAGCAGTACTTC. Encoded protein: CASSLLSSGAGEQYF.

The sample holds one count of this clone. This rearrangement joins TRBV10-3 to TRBJ2-5, with D uncertain. This CDR3 has 18 amino acids. Trimming removed 2 bases from V and 1 base from J, with 20 bases in between. Germline V gene sequence: CDR1 ENHRY, CDR2 SYGVKD. This CDR3 reads CAISEPWSGDMAQETQYF. The CDR3 nucleotides read TGTGCCATCAGTGAGCCTTGGAGTGGGGATATGGCCCAAGAGACCCAGTACTTC.

The J gene is TRBJ2-2, the V gene TRBV12-5; 8 bases are a match to TRBD1. Trimming took 2 bases from V and 5 from J; bases not matched to a gene: 4. This CDR3 is built from 15 residues. Germline V gene lookup returns CDR1 LGHNT and CDR2 FRNRAP. The CDR3 here is CASGLQGARTGELFF. Written as DNA, the CDR3 is TGTGCTAGTGGTTTGCAGGGGGCGCGAACCGGGGAGCTGTTTTTT.

V gene TRBV4-3 combines with J gene TRBJ1-1, with unresolved D. Trimming took off 5 bases at V and 5 bases at J, with 15 bases between the two ends. Per germline, CDR1 LGHNA and CDR2 YSLEER. This CDR3 is 14 amino acids long. CDR3 bases: TGCGCCAGCAGCATGACGTGGGTGAGGACTGAAGCTTTCTTT. As protein: CASSMTWVRTEAFF.

The V gene is TRBV18, the J gene TRBJ1-1; no clear D. V was shortened by 6 bases and J by 0 bases, with 20 bases between the two germline ends. CDR1 KGHSH and CDR2 LQKENI come from the germline V gene. This CDR3 region has 17 residues. CDR3 coding DNA: TGTGCCAGCTCCCACGGACGGGCAGGCCACATGAACACTGAAGCTTTCTTT. Translation: CASSHGRAGHMNTEAFF. Together with reference TRBV18 and TRBJ1-1, the CDR3 gives the full variable domain: NAGVMQNPRHLVRRRGQEARLRCSPMKGHSHVYWYRQLPEEGLKFMVYLQKENIIDESGMPKERFSAEFPKEGPSILRIQQVVRGDSAAYFCASSHGRAGHMNTEAFFGQGTRLTVV.

The chain has TRBV4-1 and TRBJ1-1, with D hard to call. In germline, CDR1 is MGHRA, CDR2 YSYEKL. The CDR3 contains 14 residues. Between the trimmed V and J ends, which lost 1 base and 4 bases, there was a span of 10 bases. The CDR3 spells CASSQGTVGTEAFF. The CDR3 DNA is TGCGCCAGCAGCCAAGGTACCGTGGGCACTGAAGCTTTCTTT.

The chain carries TRBV7-8 and TRBJ2-1; 12 bases line up with TRBD2. The CDR3 is 17 amino acids. CDR1 SGHVS and CDR2 FQNEAQ come from the germline V gene. V was pared by 0 bases and J by 5 bases, with 5 bases of the junction left unmatched. CDR3 DNA sequence: TGTGCCAGCAGCTTAGCTGGCCGGACTAGCGGGAACAATGAGCAGTTCTTC. Amino acid sequence: CASSLAGRTSGNNEQFF.

The CDR3 nucleotides read TGCGCCAGCAGCGAGGGACAGGGGGTGCTTACTGAAGCTTTCTTT. This gives the protein CASSEGQGVLTEAFF. The chain carries TRBV5-1 and TRBJ1-1; TRBD1 matches 11 bases. This CDR3 is 15 amino acids long. Germline V gives CDR1 SGHRS, CDR2 YFSETQ. V gave up 4 bases and J gave up 5 bases; unmatched junction bases: 7.

The chain is built from TRBV6-5 and TRBJ1-1; D not certain. The CDR3 sequence is 13 residues long. V was trimmed by 6 bases and J by 1 base, leaving 9 bases between them. Per the germline V gene, CDR1 is MNHEY and CDR2 is SVGAGI. The CDR3 DNA sequence: TGTGCCAGCAGCCGCTCAGAGAACACTGAAGCTTTCTTT. It encodes CASSRSENTEAFF.

V and J are TRBV19 and TRBJ2-1; 7 bases align to TRBD1. The CDR3 is 15 residues long. V was pared by 10 bases and J by 5 bases, with 14 bases of the junction left unmatched. Germline CDR1 is LNHDA and CDR2 is SQIVND (reference sequence). CDR3 DNA sequence: TGTGCCACTGCGACAGGGTACAGCGGAAACAATGAGCAGTTCTTC. Amino acid sequence: CATATGYSGNNEQFF.

The chain uses TRBV6-4 and TRBJ2-7, with D uncertain. The CDR3 length is 11 residues. CDR1 and CDR2 from the germline V gene are MRHNA and SNTAGT. The ends were cut back, 10 bases at V and 5 bases at J, with 12 bases in the middle. The CDR3 protein is CATLLLDEQYF. The CDR3 nucleotides are TGTGCCACCCTTCTGCTAGACGAGCAGTACTTC.

This CDR3 is CASRLMPTGELFF. The CDR3 DNA follows: TGTGCCAGCAGGTTGATGCCCACCGGGGAGCTGTTTTTT. The chain carries TRBV2 and TRBJ2-2; no definite D call. Trimming stripped 6 bases from V and 4 bases from J, with 9 bases between. The germline CDR1 and CDR2 sequences are SNHLY and FYNNEI. The CDR3 is made up of 13 amino acids.

The CDR3 here is CASMPSGRGETQYF. DNA for the CDR3: TGTGCCAGTATGCCGAGCGGCAGGGGGGAGACCCAGTACTTC. The rearrangement links TRBV19 to TRBJ2-5; 7 positions match TRBD1. Germline V CDR1 and CDR2: LNHDA, SQIVND (reference sequence). The CDR3 is 14 amino acids. V was clipped by 7 bases and J by 5 bases; unmatched bases: 10.